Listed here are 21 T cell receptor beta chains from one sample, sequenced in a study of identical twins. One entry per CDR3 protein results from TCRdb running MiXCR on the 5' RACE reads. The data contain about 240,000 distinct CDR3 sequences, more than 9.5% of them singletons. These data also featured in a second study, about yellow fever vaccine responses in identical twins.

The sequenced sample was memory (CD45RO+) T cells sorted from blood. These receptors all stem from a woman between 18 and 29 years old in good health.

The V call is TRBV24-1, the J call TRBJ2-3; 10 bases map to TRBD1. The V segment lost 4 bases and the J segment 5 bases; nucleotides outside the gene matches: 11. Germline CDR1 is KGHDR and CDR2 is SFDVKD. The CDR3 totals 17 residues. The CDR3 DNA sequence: TGTGCCACCAGTGACCCAAAACCGGGACAGGGGCGAGATACGCAGTATTTT. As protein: CATSDPKPGQGRDTQYF.

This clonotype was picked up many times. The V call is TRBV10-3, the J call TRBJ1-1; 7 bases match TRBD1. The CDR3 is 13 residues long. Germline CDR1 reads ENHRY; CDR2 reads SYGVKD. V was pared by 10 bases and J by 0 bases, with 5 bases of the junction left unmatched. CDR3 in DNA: TGTGCCACCGAGGGACAGATGAACACTGAAGCTTTCTTT. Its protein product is CATEGQMNTEAFF.

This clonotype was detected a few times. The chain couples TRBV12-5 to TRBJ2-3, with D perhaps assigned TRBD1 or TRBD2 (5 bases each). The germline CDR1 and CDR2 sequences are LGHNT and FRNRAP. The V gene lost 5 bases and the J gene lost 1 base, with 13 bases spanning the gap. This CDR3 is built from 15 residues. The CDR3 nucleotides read TGTGCTAGTGGTCAGCCTGGGGGTGGCACAGATACGCAGTATTTT. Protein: CASGQPGGGTDTQYF.

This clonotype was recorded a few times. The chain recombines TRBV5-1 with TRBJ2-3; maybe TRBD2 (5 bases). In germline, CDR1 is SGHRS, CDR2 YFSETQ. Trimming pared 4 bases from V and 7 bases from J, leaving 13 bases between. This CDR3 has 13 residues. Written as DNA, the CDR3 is TGCGCCAGCAGCCCCTCCAACGGGAATACGCAGTATTTT. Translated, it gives CASSPSNGNTQYF.

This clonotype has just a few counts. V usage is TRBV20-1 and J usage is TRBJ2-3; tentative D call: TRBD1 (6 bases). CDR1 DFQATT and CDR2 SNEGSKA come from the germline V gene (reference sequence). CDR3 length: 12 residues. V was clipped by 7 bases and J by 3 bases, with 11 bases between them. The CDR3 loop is CSVTRGTDTQYF. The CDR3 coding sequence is TGCAGTGTCACTAGGGGGACAGATACGCAGTATTTT.

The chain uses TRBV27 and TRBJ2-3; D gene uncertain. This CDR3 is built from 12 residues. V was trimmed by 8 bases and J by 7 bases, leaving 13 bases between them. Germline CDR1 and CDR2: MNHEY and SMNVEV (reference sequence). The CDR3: CASGLSGNTQYF. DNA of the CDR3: TGTGCCAGCGGCCTCTCTGGGAATACGCAGTATTTT.

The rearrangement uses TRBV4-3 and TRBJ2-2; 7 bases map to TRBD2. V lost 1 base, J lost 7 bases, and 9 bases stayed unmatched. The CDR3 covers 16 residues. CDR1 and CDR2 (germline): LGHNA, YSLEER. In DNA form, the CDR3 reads TGCGCCAGCAGCCAAGGCGGGGGAGGATTGGTCGGGGAGCTGTTTTTT. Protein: CASSQGGGGLVGELFF.

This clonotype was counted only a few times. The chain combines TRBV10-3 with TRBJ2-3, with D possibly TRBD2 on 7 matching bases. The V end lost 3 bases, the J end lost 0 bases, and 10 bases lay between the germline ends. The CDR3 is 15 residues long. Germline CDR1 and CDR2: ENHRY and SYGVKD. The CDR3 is CAISDRGASTDTQYF. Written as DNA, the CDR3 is TGTGCCATCAGTGACCGGGGGGCTAGCACAGATACGCAGTATTTT.

CDR3 loop: CASSSRADTQYF. The CDR3 nucleotides read TGTGCCAGCTCCTCCCGGGCAGATACGCAGTATTTT. This chain connects TRBV12-3 or TRBV12-4 to TRBJ2-3; D call uncertain. V was shortened by 8 bases and J by 4 bases, with 10 bases between the two germline ends. This CDR3 comprises 12 residues.

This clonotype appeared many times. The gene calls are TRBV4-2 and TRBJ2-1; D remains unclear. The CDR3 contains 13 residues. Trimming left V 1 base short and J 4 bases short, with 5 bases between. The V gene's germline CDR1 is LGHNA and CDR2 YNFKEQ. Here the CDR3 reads CASSQGEYNEQFF. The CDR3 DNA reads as TGTGCCAGCAGCCAAGGCGAATACAATGAGCAGTTCTTC.

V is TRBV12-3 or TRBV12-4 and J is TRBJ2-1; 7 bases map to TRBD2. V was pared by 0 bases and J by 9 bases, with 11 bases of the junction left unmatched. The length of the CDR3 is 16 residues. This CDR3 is CASSLAHGGSLSEQFF. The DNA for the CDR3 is TGTGCCAGCAGTTTAGCGCATGGCGGGAGCTTGAGTGAGCAGTTCTTC.

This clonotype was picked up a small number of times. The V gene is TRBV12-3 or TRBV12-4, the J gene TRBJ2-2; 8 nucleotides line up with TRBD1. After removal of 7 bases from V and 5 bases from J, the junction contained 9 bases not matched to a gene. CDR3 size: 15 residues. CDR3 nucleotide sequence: TGTGCCAGCACAGGACAGGGAAGGAGTACCGGGGAGCTGTTTTTT. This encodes CASTGQGRSTGELFF.

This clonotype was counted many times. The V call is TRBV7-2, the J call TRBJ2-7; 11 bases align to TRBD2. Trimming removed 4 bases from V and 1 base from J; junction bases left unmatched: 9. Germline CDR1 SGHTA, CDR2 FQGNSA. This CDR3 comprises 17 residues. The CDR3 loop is CASSYQGLAAASYEQYF. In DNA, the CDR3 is TGTGCCAGCAGCTACCAGGGACTAGCGGCAGCGTCCTACGAGCAGTACTTC.

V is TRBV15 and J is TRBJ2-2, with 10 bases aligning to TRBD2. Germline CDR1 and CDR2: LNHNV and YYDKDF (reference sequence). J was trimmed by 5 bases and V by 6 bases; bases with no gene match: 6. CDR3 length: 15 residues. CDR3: CATSLLAGFTGELFF. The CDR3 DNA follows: TGTGCCACCAGTTTACTAGCGGGATTTACCGGGGAGCTGTTTTTT.

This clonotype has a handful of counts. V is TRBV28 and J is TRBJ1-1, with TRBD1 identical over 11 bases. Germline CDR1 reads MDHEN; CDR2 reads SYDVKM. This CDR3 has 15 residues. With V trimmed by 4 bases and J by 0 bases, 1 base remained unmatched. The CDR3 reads CASSWTGGLNTEAFF. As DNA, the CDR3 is TGTGCCAGCAGTTGGACAGGGGGCCTGAACACTGAAGCTTTCTTT.

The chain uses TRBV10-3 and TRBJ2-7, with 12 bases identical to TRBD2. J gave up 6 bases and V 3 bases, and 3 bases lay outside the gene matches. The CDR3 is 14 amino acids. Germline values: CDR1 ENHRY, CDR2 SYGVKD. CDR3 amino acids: CAISDLTSGGEQYF. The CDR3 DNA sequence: TGTGCCATCAGTGACCTGACTAGCGGGGGCGAGCAGTACTTC.

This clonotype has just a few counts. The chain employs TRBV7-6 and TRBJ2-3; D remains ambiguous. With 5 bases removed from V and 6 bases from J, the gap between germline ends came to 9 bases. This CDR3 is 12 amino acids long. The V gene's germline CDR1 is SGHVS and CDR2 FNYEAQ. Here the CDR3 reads CASSTRGDTQYF. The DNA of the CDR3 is TGTGCCAGCAGCACCAGAGGCGATACGCAGTATTTT.

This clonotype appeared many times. CDR3 region: CASSTGDIQYF. CDR3 in DNA: TGTGCCAGCAGCACAGGGGACATTCAGTACTTC. V and J are TRBV3-1 and TRBJ2-4; 7 nucleotides align to TRBD1. The CDR3 has 11 amino acids. With V trimmed by 5 bases and J by 8 bases, 0 bases remained unmatched. Germline V gene sequence: CDR1 LGHDT, CDR2 YNNKEL (reference sequence). The variable domain in full, completed from reference TRBV3-1 and TRBJ2-4, reads DTAVSQTPKYLVTQMGNDKSIKCEQNLGHDTMYWYKQDSKKFLKIMFSYNNKELIINETVPNRFSPKSPDKAHLNLHINSLELGDSAVYFCASSTGDIQYFGAGTRLSVL.

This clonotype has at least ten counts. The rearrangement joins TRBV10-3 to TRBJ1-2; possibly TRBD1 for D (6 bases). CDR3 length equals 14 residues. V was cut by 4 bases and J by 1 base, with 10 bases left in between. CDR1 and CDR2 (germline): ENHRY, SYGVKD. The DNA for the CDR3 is TGTGCCATCAGTGCATTAGGGGGTAACTATGGCTACACCTTC. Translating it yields CAISALGGNYGYTF.

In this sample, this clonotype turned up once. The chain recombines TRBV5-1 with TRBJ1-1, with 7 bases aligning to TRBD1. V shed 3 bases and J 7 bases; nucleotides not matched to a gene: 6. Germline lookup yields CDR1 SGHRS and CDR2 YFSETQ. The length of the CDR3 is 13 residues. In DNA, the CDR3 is TGCGCCAGCAGCTCCGGACAGGAACTTGAAGCTTTCTTT. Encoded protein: CASSSGQELEAFF.

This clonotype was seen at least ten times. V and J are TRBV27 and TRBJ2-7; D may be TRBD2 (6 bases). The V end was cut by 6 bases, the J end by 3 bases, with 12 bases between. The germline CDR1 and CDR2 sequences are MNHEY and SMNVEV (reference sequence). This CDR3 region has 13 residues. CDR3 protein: CASRPLAIYEQYF. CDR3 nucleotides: TGTGCCAGCAGACCCCTAGCGATCTACGAGCAGTACTTC.